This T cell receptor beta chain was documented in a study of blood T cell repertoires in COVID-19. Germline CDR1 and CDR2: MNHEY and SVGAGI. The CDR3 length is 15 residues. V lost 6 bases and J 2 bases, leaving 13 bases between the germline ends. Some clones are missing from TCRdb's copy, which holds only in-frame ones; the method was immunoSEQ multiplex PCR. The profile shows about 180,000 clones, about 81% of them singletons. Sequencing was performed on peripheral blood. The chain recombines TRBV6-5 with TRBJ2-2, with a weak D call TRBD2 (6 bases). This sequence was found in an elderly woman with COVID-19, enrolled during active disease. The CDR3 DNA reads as TGTGCCAGCAGCTTCGGGACTCCAAACACCGGGGAGCTGTTTTTT. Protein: CASSFGTPNTGELFF.